Listed below are T cell receptor beta chains from one sample, sequenced in a study of lymphopenia after photon versus proton radiotherapy. Here immunoSEQ multiplex PCR was the method, and the copy in TCRdb shows in-frame clones only, minus some. The table includes 40,000 to 45,000 clones, around 84% detected once. The material sequenced was peripheral blood, taken from a patient treated with proton-based radiotherapy. The receptors were gathered from a woman between 65 and 79 years old with pancreatic cancer. Some clones in this sample may be carry-over from other donors' samples. CDR3s include the opening cysteine and the closing phenylalanine or tryptophan. A D gene is named only where the DNA matches it firmly. The size entry is marked missing in some rows and otherwise reads once, few, many or a size class.

D	size	V	J	CDR3	DNA
TRBD2	NA	TRBV5-1	TRBJ2-1	CASSLATSGPYNEQFF	TGCGCCAGCAGCTTGGCCACTAGCGGCCCCTACAATGAGCAGTTCTTC
TRBD1	NA	TRBV19	TRBJ2-2	CASRAGTAITGELFF	TGTGCCAGTAGAGCCGGGACAGCGATCACCGGGGAGCTGTTTTTT
TRBD1	NA	TRBV10-3	TRBJ2-7	CAISGDRYEQYF	TGTGCCATCAGTGGGGACAGGTACGAGCAGTACTTC
NA	NA	TRBV6-5	TRBJ2-3	CASRGSSDTQYF	TGTGCCAGCAGGGGATCAAGTGATACGCAGTATTTT
NA	NA	TRBV7-9	TRBJ1-1	CASSSTAVNTEAFF	TGTGCCAGCAGCTCGACGGCGGTGAACACTGAAGCTTTCTTT
NA	few	TRBV5-6	TRBJ1-2	CASSSLPYGYTF	TGTGCCAGCAGCTCCTTGCCGTATGGCTACACCTTC
TRBD2	NA	TRBV27	TRBJ2-3	CASSFLAASTDTQYF	TGTGCCAGCAGTTTCCTAGCGGCGAGCACGGATACGCAGTATTTT
TRBD1	NA	TRBV29-1	TRBJ1-1	CSASPGGSNTEAFF	TGCAGCGCGTCCCCAGGGGGGAGCAACACTGAAGCTTTCTTT
NA	NA	TRBV28	TRBJ1-4	CASSLLWTPNEKLFF	TGTGCCAGCAGTCTCCTTTGGACACCTAATGAAAAACTGTTTTTT
NA	NA	TRBV5-4	TRBJ1-2	CASSPSDYGYTF	TGTGCCAGCAGCCCCTCGGACTATGGCTACACCTTC
TRBD1	NA	TRBV10-3	TRBJ1-5	CAISGDRIDNQPQHF	TGTGCCATCAGCGGGGACAGGATTGACAATCAGCCCCAGCATTTT
NA	NA	TRBV11-2	TRBJ2-3	CASSLGDTQYF	TGTGCCAGCAGCTTAGGAGATACGCAGTATTTT
NA	NA	TRBV2	TRBJ2-1	CASRGLFGNNEQFF	TGTGCCAGCAGGGGCCTTTTCGGGAACAATGAGCAGTTCTTC
NA	NA	TRBV2	TRBJ2-5	CASSPGVPKGETQYF	TGTGCCAGTTCCCCCGGGGTACCGAAGGGAGAGACCCAGTACTTC
NA	once	TRBV5-1	TRBJ2-5	CASSLDSLQETQYF	TGCGCCAGCAGCTTGGACAGCCTCCAAGAGACCCAGTACTTC
NA	NA	TRBV10-2	TRBJ1-1	CASCASGYTEAFF	TGCGCCAGCTGCGCTTCCGGGTACACTGAAGCTTTCTTT
TRBD1	few	TRBV5-1	TRBJ2-1	CASSAGQGVYNEQFF	TGCGCCAGCAGCGCCGGACAGGGGGTTTACAATGAGCAGTTCTTC
TRBD2	once	TRBV9	TRBJ2-2	CASSASTSADTGELFF	TGTGCCAGCAGCGCCTCAACTAGCGCAGACACCGGGGAGCTGTTTTTT
NA	NA	TRBV28	TRBJ1-5	CASSLTLRLINQPQHF	TGTGCCAGCAGTTTAACGCTCAGGTTAATCAATCAGCCCCAGCATTTT
NA	NA	TRBV6-4	TRBJ1-3	CASSEAPPTVVGNTIYF	TGTGCCAGCAGTGAAGCCCCCCCGACAGTAGTTGGAAACACCATATATTTT
NA	NA	TRBV2	TRBJ2-1	CASRAGGETYNEQFF	TGTGCCAGCAGGGCCGGGGGCGAGACCTACAATGAGCAGTTCTTC
TRBD1	NA	TRBV5-6	TRBJ2-5	CASSLAYRDRGTETQYF	TGTGCCAGCAGCTTGGCCTACCGGGACAGGGGAACAGAGACCCAGTACTTC
TRBD1	NA	TRBV20-1	TRBJ1-1	CSAPGRGLAFF	TGCAGTGCCCCAGGCAGGGGGCTAGCTTTCTTT
TRBD2	NA	TRBV6-1	TRBJ2-3	CASSEAGLAGSRGDTQYF	TGTGCCAGCAGTGAAGCGGGACTAGCGGGTTCTCGTGGAGATACGCAGTATTTT
TRBD2	NA	TRBV7-8	TRBJ2-4	CASSRGTSGNSNIQYF	TGTGCCAGCAGCCGGGGGACTAGCGGGAACTCAAACATTCAGTACTTC
NA	NA	TRBV5-1	TRBJ2-7	CASSLTGIDYEQYF	TGCGCCAGCAGCTTAACAGGGATAGACTACGAGCAGTACTTC
NA	NA	TRBV18	TRBJ1-1	CASSPKRSEAFF	TGTGCCAGCTCACCGAAGAGATCTGAAGCTTTCTTT
NA	NA	TRBV29-1	TRBJ1-1	CSVKTELGEAFF	TGCAGCGTGAAGACTGAGTTGGGAGAAGCTTTCTTT
TRBD1	few	TRBV2	TRBJ1-2	CASSEAWTGTNYGYTF	TGTGCCAGCAGTGAAGCCTGGACAGGGACGAACTATGGCTACACCTTC
NA	NA	TRBV28	TRBJ2-7	CASSLSSGPYEQYF	TGTGCCAGCAGTTTATCTTCAGGTCCCTACGAGCAGTACTTC
TRBD2	NA	TRBV2	TRBJ2-1	CASSPSRQLAGDEQFF	TGTGCCAGCAGTCCCTCCAGGCAACTAGCGGGAGATGAGCAGTTCTTC
NA	NA	TRBV5-1	TRBJ2-3	CASSLVGRDGDTQYF	TGCGCCAGCAGCTTGGTTGGCAGGGACGGAGATACGCAGTATTTT
NA	NA	TRBV2	TRBJ1-1	CASRFQGATEAFF	TGTGCCAGCAGGTTCCAGGGTGCCACTGAAGCTTTCTTT
TRBD2	NA	TRBV12-5	TRBJ2-5	CASGTWTSGGAETQYF	TGTGCTAGTGGTACATGGACTAGCGGAGGGGCAGAGACCCAGTACTTC
NA	NA	TRBV7-6	TRBJ1-1	CASSFSGGDTEAFF	TGTGCCAGCAGCTTCTCGGGGGGGGACACTGAAGCTTTCTTT
TRBD2	once	TRBV27	TRBJ2-3	CASSLSFPSGISDTQYF	TGTGCCAGCAGTTTATCTTTCCCTAGCGGGATTTCAGATACGCAGTATTTT
NA	NA	TRBV27	TRBJ2-2	CASSSFDRNTGELFF	TGTGCCAGCAGTTCCTTCGACAGGAACACCGGGGAGCTGTTTTTT
TRBD1	few	TRBV28	TRBJ1-3	CASSLSSGQGIGNTIYF	TGTGCCAGCAGTTTAAGTTCGGGACAGGGGATTGGAAACACCATATATTTT
TRBD1	NA	TRBV6-6	TRBJ2-5	CASRTGGRETQYF	TGTGCCAGCAGGACAGGGGGCAGAGAGACCCAGTACTTC
TRBD2	NA	TRBV29-1	TRBJ2-7	CSAIHGTSGPDEQYF	TGCAGCGCAATACACGGGACTAGCGGACCTGACGAGCAGTACTTC
TRBD2	NA	TRBV30	TRBJ2-7	CACQKGRESDEQYF	TGTGCCTGCCAAAAGGGGCGGGAGTCCGACGAGCAGTACTTC
NA	NA	TRBV7-7	TRBJ2-5	CASSATVGSQETQYF	TGTGCTAGCAGCGCCACGGTGGGGTCACAAGAGACCCAGTACTTC
TRBD1	NA	TRBV29-1	TRBJ2-1	CSVEWGQFRLSYNEQFF	TGCAGCGTTGAATGGGGACAGTTCAGACTTTCCTACAATGAGCAGTTCTTC
NA	NA	TRBV2	TRBJ2-1	CASYKVIAPTLNEQFF	TGTGCCAGCTACAAGGTCATAGCCCCAACCTTGAATGAGCAGTTCTTC
TRBD1	NA	TRBV6-1	TRBJ1-2	CASIPTGTYGYTF	TGTGCCAGCATTCCGACAGGGACCTATGGCTACACCTTC
NA	NA	TRBV28	TRBJ1-1	CASSLRRGVGTTEAFF	TGTGCCAGCAGTTTAAGGCGGGGGGTAGGAACAACTGAAGCTTTCTTT
TRBD1	NA	TRBV27	TRBJ2-7	CASKGQIDYEQYF	TGTGCCAGCAAGGGACAGATTGACTACGAGCAGTACTTC
NA	NA	TRBV7-3	TRBJ1-1	CASSLSQYTEAFF	TGTGCCAGCAGCTTAAGCCAGTACACTGAAGCTTTCTTT
TRBD2	NA	TRBV7-9	TRBJ2-1	CASSAGLALGHEQFF	TGTGCCAGCAGCGCGGGACTAGCTCTGGGGCATGAGCAGTTCTTC
NA	NA	TRBV7-2	TRBJ2-5	CASSFGGRETQYF	TGTGCCAGCAGCTTTGGAGGGAGAGAGACCCAGTACTTC
NA	few	TRBV5-1	TRBJ2-1	CASSWTPGGGVYNEQFF	TGCGCCAGCAGCTGGACCCCTGGGGGCGGGGTGTACAATGAGCAGTTCTTC
NA	NA	TRBV6-1	TRBJ2-7	CARSGPGPDYQQYF	TGTGCCCGCAGTGGACCGGGCCCTGACTACCAGCAGTACTTC